This T cell receptor beta chain was captured in a study of OX40 agonist ivuxolimab in advanced cancers. Overall study: Patients received ivuxolimab, an agonistic anti-OX40 (CD134) antibody. Past anti-PD-1, anti-PD-L1 or anti-CTLA-4 therapy was accepted, and roughly 37% had received some. Whole-study findings and limits: Clonal expansion was among the lowest in partial responders at 0.1-3.0 mg/kg, especially CD8+.

Per germline, CDR1 LNHDA and CDR2 SQIVND (reference sequence). This CDR3 comprises 14 residues. Germline trimming cut 5 bases from V and 6 bases from J; bases unmatched to any gene: 3. Blood specimens came from baseline, cycle 4 day 1, and cycle 7 day 1. Of note for this clone: The antigen remains unidentified.

The repertoire was sequenced with immunoSEQ multiplex PCR; TCRdb's copy has only in-frame clones and lacks some. The data contain roughly 83,000 clones, around 85% of them singletons. This chain links TRBV19 with TRBJ1-5; 11 nucleotides agree with TRBD1. Material: CD4+ or CD8+ T cells sorted from blood, obtained in a trial of the OX40 agonist ivuxolimab. This TCR derives from an adult with an advanced solid tumor such as melanoma, head and neck, liver or kidney cancer. CDR3: CASSWTGGGQPQHF. CDR3 coding DNA: TGTGCCAGTAGTTGGACAGGGGGCGGTCAGCCCCAGCATTTT.